The present T cell receptor beta chain was sequenced within a study of blood T cell repertoires in COVID-19. As for the study in general: The study drew acute and convalescent COVID-19 samples from the United States, Italy and Spain. T cells, B-cell-depleted T cells, or PBMCs provided the cDNA or gDNA that served as material.

This clone was counted a single time. There are 14 residues in the CDR3. Germline loops: CDR1 MNHEY, CDR2 SVGAGI. V was pared by 8 bases and J by 0 bases, with 13 bases between. Clinical history as reported by participants underpinned cohort assignment. Original handling: Nucleated cell number was recorded as an estimate derived from reference gene primer amplification. Profiled with immunoSEQ multiplex PCR; TCRdb holds only in-frame clones, not every one. That table furnishes V, J and clone size, whereas the DNA furnished D and trimming. This table holds around 170,000 clones, 88% found once. The sample taken for sequencing was PBMCs or T cells enriched from blood (not recorded which). The chain employs TRBV6-5 and TRBJ1-2, with D unresolved. This sequence originates from a woman aged 18-30 years who had recovered from COVID-19. CDR3 residues: CASHRQAANYGYTF. CDR3 sequence (DNA): TGTGCCAGCCACCGGCAAGCGGCTAACTATGGCTACACCTTC.